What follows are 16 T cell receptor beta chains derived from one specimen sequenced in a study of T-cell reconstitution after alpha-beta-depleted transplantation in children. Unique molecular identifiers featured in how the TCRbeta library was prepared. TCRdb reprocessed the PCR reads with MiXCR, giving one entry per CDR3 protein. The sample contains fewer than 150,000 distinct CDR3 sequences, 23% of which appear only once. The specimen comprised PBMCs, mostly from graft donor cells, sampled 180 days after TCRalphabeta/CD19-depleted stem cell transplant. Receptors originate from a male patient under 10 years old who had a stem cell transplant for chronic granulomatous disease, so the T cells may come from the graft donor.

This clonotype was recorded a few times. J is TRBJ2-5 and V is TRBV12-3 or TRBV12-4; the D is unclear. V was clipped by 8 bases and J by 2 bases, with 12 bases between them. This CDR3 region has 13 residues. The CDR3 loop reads CASGRAQQETQYF. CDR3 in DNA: TGTGCCAGCGGACGGGCGCAGCAAGAGACCCAGTACTTC.

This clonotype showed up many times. CDR3 nucleotide sequence: TGCGCCAGCAGCGGGACAGGGCGGGTTGAGCAGTTCTTC. It is translated as CASSGTGRVEQFF. The chain employs TRBV5-1 and TRBJ2-1, with 9 bases lining up with TRBD1. The length of the CDR3 is 13 residues. J lost 9 bases, V lost 4 bases, and 5 bases had no gene match. Germline V gene sequence: CDR1 SGHRS, CDR2 YFSETQ.

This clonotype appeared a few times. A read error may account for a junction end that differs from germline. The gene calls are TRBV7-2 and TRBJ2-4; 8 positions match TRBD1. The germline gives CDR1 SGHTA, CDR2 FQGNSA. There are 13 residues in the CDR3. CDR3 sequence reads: CASSSGQEKIQYF. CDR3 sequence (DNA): TGTGCCAGCAGCTCGGGACAGGAAAAGATTCAGTACTTC.

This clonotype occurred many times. CDR3 nucleotides: TGTGCCAGTAGTTTCCGACAGACCGGGGAGCTGTTTTTT. Amino acid sequence: CASSFRQTGELFF. The V call is TRBV19, the J call TRBJ2-2; D perhaps matches TRBD1 (5 bases). From germline, CDR1 is LNHDA and CDR2 SQIVND (reference sequence). Trimming cost V 5 bases and J 5 bases, with 9 bases left between them. There are 13 residues in the CDR3.

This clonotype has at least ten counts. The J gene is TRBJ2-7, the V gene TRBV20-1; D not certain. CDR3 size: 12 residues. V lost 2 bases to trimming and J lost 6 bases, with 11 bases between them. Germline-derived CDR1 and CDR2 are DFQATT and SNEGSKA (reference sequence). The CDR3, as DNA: TGCAGTGCTAGAAGTGGTAGAGGCGAGCAGTACTTC. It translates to CSARSGRGEQYF.

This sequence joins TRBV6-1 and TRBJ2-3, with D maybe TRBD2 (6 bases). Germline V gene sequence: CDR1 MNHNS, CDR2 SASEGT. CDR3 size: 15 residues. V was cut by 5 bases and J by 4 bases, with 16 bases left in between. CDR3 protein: CASSTLLGGADTQYF. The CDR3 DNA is TGTGCCAGCAGTACCCTCTTAGGAGGGGCAGATACGCAGTATTTT.

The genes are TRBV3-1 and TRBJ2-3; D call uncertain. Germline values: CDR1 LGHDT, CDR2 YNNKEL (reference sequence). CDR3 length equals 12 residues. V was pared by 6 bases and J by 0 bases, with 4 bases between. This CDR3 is CASRDSTDTQYF. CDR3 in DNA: TGTGCCAGCAGGGACAGCACAGATACGCAGTATTTT.

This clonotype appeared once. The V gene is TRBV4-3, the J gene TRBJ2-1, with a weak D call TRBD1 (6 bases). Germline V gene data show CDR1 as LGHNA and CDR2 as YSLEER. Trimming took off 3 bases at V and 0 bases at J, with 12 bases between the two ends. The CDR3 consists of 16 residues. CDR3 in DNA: TGCGCCAGCAGCCACGGACAGTCGAGCTCCTACAATGAGCAGTTCTTC. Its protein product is CASSHGQSSSYNEQFF.

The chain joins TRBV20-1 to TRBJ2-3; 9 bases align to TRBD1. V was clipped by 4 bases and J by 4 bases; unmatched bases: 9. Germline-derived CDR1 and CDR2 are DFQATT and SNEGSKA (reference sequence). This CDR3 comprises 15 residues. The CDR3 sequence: CSATTGTGFPDTQYF. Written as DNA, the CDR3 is TGCAGTGCTACCACCGGGACAGGGTTCCCAGATACGCAGTATTTT.

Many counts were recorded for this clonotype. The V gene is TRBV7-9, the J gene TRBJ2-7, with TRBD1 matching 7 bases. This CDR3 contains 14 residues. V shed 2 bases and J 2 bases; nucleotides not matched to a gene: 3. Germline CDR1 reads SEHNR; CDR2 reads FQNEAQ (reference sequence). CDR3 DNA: TGTGCCAGCAGCTTACATCAGGGGGCCTACGAGCAGTACTTC. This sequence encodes CASSLHQGAYEQYF.

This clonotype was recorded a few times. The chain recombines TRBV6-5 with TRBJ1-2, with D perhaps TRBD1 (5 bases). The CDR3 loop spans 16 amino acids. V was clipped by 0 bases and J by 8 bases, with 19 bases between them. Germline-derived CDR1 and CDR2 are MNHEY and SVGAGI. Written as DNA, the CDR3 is TGTGCCAGCAGTTACTCGGTATCCGGGGCATTGGGGGGCTACACCTTC. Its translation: CASSYSVSGALGGYTF.

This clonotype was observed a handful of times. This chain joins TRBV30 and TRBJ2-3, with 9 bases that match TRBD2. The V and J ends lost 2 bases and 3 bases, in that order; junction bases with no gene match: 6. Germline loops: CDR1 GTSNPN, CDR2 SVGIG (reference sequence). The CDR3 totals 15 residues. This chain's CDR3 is CAWSKMAGGTDTQYF. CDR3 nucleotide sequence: TGTGCCTGGAGTAAAATGGCGGGAGGGACAGATACGCAGTATTTT.

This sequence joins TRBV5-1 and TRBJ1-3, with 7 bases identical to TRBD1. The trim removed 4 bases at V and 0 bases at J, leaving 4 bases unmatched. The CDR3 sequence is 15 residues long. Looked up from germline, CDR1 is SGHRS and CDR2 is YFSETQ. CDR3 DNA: TGCGCCAGCAGCCATTGGGACAGCTCTGGAAACACCATATATTTT. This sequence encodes CASSHWDSSGNTIYF.

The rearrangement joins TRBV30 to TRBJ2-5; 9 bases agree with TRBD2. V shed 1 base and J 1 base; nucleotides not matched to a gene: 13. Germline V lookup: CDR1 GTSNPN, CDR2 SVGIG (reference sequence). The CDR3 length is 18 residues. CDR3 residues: CAWSGLAGTLGTQETQYF. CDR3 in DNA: TGTGCCTGGAGTGGGCTAGCGGGAACCTTAGGGACCCAAGAGACCCAGTACTTC.

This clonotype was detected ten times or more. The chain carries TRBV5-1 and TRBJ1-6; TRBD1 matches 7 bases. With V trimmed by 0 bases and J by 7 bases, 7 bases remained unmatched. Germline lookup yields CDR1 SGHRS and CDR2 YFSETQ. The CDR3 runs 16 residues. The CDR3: CASSLVIGTVNSPLHF. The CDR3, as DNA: TGCGCCAGCAGCTTGGTTATCGGGACAGTGAATTCACCCCTCCACTTT.

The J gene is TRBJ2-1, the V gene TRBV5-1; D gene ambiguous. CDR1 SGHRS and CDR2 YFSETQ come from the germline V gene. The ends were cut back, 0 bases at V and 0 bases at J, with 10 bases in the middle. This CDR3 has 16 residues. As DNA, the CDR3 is TGCGCCAGCAGCTTGGAAGCGAGTAGCTCCTACAATGAGCAGTTCTTC. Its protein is CASSLEASSSYNEQFF.